The 19 T cell receptor beta chains in this list originate from one sample, sequenced in a study of blood T cell repertoires in COVID-19. This table comes from immunoSEQ multiplex PCR, and its TCRdb copy is limited to in-frame clones, with some not included. The data hold about 300,000 clones, with approximately 90% observed a single time. Sequenced: peripheral blood. Receptor source: a man between 40 and 49 years old with acute or convalescent COVID-19.

CDR3 amino acids: CASTTGGRTGELFF. CDR3 bases: TGCGCCAGCACCACGGGGGGGCGCACCGGGGAGCTGTTTTTT. This chain links TRBV5-1 with TRBJ2-2, with 8 bases lining up with TRBD2. This CDR3 contains 14 residues. Germline CDR1 SGHRS, CDR2 YFSETQ. V trimming: 6 bases; J trimming: 4 bases; junction bases outside the gene matches: 5.

This chain uses TRBV7-9 with TRBJ1-1, with D unclear. V was cut by 7 bases and J by 2 bases, with 11 bases left in between. Germline V gene sequence: CDR1 SEHNR, CDR2 FQNEAQ (reference sequence). CDR3 length: 13 residues. The CDR3 DNA is TGTGCCAGCACCCTTTCCACAAACACTGAAGCTTTCTTT. Its translation is CASTLSTNTEAFF.

V gene TRBV5-4 combines with J gene TRBJ2-2, with TRBD1 identical over 9 bases. There are 16 residues in the CDR3. Germline V gene sequence: CDR1 SGHNT, CDR2 YYREEE (reference sequence). V trimming: 3 bases; J trimming: 1 base; junction bases outside the gene matches: 4. The CDR3 bases are TGTGCCAGCAGCTCGTGGACAGGGGTGAACACCGGGGAGCTGTTTTTT. It is translated as CASSSWTGVNTGELFF. Drawing the rest from reference TRBV5-4 and TRBJ2-2, the complete variable domain is ETGVTQSPTHLIKTRGQQVTLRCSSQSGHNTVSWYQQALGQGPQFIFQYYREEENGRGNFPPRFSGLQFPNYSSELNVNALELDDSALYLCASSSWTGVNTGELFFGEGSRLTVL.

The J gene is TRBJ1-5, the V gene TRBV6-5; 11 positions agree with TRBD1. V was clipped by 6 bases and J by 5 bases; unmatched bases: 3. The CDR3 has 14 residues. Germline CDR1 MNHEY, CDR2 SVGAGI. The DNA for the CDR3 is TGTGCCAGCAGAAGGACAGGGGGCGATCAGCCCCAGCATTTT. This codes for CASRRTGGDQPQHF.

The chain couples TRBV5-6 to TRBJ2-7; TRBD2 might be the D (6 bases). Germline V CDR1 and CDR2: SGHDT, YYEEEE. Trimming took off 2 bases at V and 2 bases at J, with 8 bases between the two ends. This CDR3 spans 13 amino acids. The CDR3 DNA is TGTGCCAGCAGCTTTCGCGGGGCCTACGAGCAGTACTTC. Translation: CASSFRGAYEQYF.

As for this clone: Within the sample, other DNA sequences also encode this same CDR3. This chain's CDR3 is CASSAGRGDTEAFF. The CDR3 DNA follows: TGTGCCAGCTCCGCGGGGCGAGGGGACACTGAAGCTTTCTTT. The V call is TRBV19, the J call TRBJ1-1; tentative D call: TRBD1 (5 bases). Trimming stripped 9 bases from V and 3 bases from J, with 17 bases between. This CDR3 comprises 14 residues. The germline gives CDR1 LNHDA, CDR2 SQIVND (reference sequence).

V is TRBV4-2 and J is TRBJ2-7; 12 positions match TRBD1. Losses at the gene ends were 0 bases for V and 7 bases for J; bases not matched to a gene: 7. The CDR3 loop spans 16 amino acids. The germline V gene encodes CDR1 LGHNA and CDR2 YNFKEQ. The CDR3 region is CASSQDGGTGGSEQYF. DNA of the CDR3: TGTGCCAGCAGCCAAGATGGCGGGACAGGGGGCAGTGAGCAGTACTTC.

The rearrangement uses TRBV29-1 and TRBJ1-1; 7 bases map to TRBD1. Germline V gene sequence: CDR1 SQVTM, CDR2 ANQGSEA. J was trimmed by 4 bases and V by 4 bases; bases with no gene match: 6. The CDR3 contains 13 residues. CDR3 protein: CSVARDSLTEAFF. The CDR3 DNA reads TGCAGCGTTGCAAGGGACAGTCTCACTGAAGCTTTCTTT.

V is TRBV3-1 (or the pseudogene TRBV3-2) and J is TRBJ2-1; TRBD2 matches 13 bases. Germline CDR1 is LGHDT and CDR2 is YNNKEL (reference sequence). After removal of 3 bases from V and 7 bases from J, the junction contained 12 bases not matched to a gene. The CDR3 has 18 residues. CDR3 DNA sequence: TGTGCCAGCAGCCAGAGCCGAAAACTAGCGGGGGGGCGGAATGAGCAGTTCTTC. Its translation is CASSQSRKLAGGRNEQFF.

This chain links TRBV12-3 or TRBV12-4 with TRBJ1-1, with unresolved D. Between the trimmed V and J ends, which lost 0 bases and 10 bases, there was a span of 12 bases. CDR3 length: 13 residues. The CDR3 protein is CASSLAVSTGAFF. DNA for the CDR3: TGTGCCAGCAGTTTAGCGGTGTCGACGGGAGCTTTCTTT.

The chain couples TRBV2 to TRBJ2-7, with D tentatively TRBD2 (5 bases). Germline loops: CDR1 SNHLY, CDR2 FYNNEI. Trimming took off 2 bases at V and 0 bases at J, with 11 bases between the two ends. This CDR3 contains 15 residues. CDR3 loop: CASSEFVGSSYEQYF. In DNA, the CDR3 is TGTGCCAGCAGTGAATTTGTGGGGAGCTCCTACGAGCAGTACTTC.

The V call is TRBV7-2, the J call TRBJ1-3; 8 positions match TRBD1. The CDR3 contains 15 residues. V lost 5 bases, J lost 4 bases, and 7 bases stayed unmatched. Germline lookup yields CDR1 SGHTA and CDR2 FQGNSA. Written as DNA, the CDR3 is TGTGCCAGCAGCCTCCGGACAGGGCAAGGAAACACCATATATTTT. Encoded protein: CASSLRTGQGNTIYF.

The chain joins TRBV24-1 to TRBJ2-1; D call uncertain. CDR1 is KGHDR and CDR2 is SFDVKD in the germline V gene. The CDR3 is 14 amino acids. V was pared by 4 bases and J by 8 bases, with 14 bases between. The CDR3 is CATSDPANLDEQFF. In nucleotides, the CDR3 is TGTGCCACCAGTGACCCCGCCAACTTGGATGAGCAGTTCTTC.

The CDR3 loop reads CASSPQTTMNTEAFF. The CDR3 nucleotides read TGTGCCAGCAGTCCACAGACAACAATGAACACTGAAGCTTTCTTT. The V gene is TRBV6-5, the J gene TRBJ1-1; D remains unclear. Trimming removed 5 bases from V and 0 bases from J, with 13 bases in between. Germline CDR1 is MNHEY and CDR2 is SVGAGI. The CDR3 runs 15 residues.

The sample holds one count of this clone. The V call is TRBV28, the J call TRBJ2-7; TRBD2 is a possible D gene (6 bases). The CDR3 spans 15 residues. V dropped 3 bases and J dropped 1 base, with 13 bases sitting between them. The V gene's germline CDR1 is MDHEN and CDR2 SYDVKM. DNA of the CDR3: TGTGCCAGCAGTTTCCCCAGCGGGCCGTCCTACGAGCAGTACTTC. Its protein product is CASSFPSGPSYEQYF.

The gene calls are TRBV10-1 and TRBJ1-1, with D possibly matching TRBD1 (5 bases). The V gene's germline CDR1 is WNHNN and CDR2 SYGVQD (reference sequence). Between the trimmed V and J ends, which lost 3 bases and 10 bases, there was a span of 12 bases. This CDR3 region has 12 residues. Written as DNA, the CDR3 is TGCGCCAGCAGTGAATCAGGGCGGTCAGCTTTCTTT. Encoded protein: CASSESGRSAFF.

A single count supports this clone. The sample carries other DNA sequences with the same CDR3. The chain is built from TRBV6-5 and TRBJ1-2; tentative D call: TRBD1 (5 bases). There are 13 residues in the CDR3. Germline CDR1 is MNHEY and CDR2 is SVGAGI. V was pared by 6 bases and J by 8 bases, with 16 bases between. CDR3 sequence reads: CASSYGGSGGYTF. The CDR3 bases are TGTGCCAGCAGCTACGGGGGGAGCGGGGGCTACACCTTC.

This clone was recorded once. The chain combines TRBV9 with TRBJ2-7, with no clear D. The germline gives CDR1 SGDLS, CDR2 YYNGEE. The CDR3 contains 15 residues. Trimming removed 0 bases at V and 2 bases at J, with 12 bases between. CDR3 in amino acids: CASSVETGSAYEQYF. CDR3 nucleotide sequence: TGTGCCAGCAGCGTAGAGACGGGTTCGGCCTACGAGCAGTACTTC. Full variable domain (outside the CDR3, taken from reference TRBV9 and TRBJ2-7): DSGVTQTPKHLITATGQRVTLRCSPRSGDLSVYWYQQSLDQGLQFLIQYYNGEERAKGNILERFSAQQFPDLHSELNLSSLELGDSALYFCASSVETGSAYEQYFGPGTRLTVT.

The chain has TRBV29-1 and TRBJ2-3, with D perhaps TRBD2 (6 bases). CDR3 length: 15 amino acids. Germline CDR1 reads SQVTM; CDR2 reads ANQGSEA. V was trimmed by 2 bases and J by 0 bases, leaving 12 bases between them. The CDR3 nucleotides are TGCAGCGTTGAACGGGGGAAATCTAGCACAGATACGCAGTATTTT. Translation: CSVERGKSSTDTQYF.